Below are 3 T cell receptor beta chains sequenced from a single sample in a study of OX40 agonist ivuxolimab in advanced cancers. TCRdb's table, derived via immunoSEQ multiplex PCR, lists solely in-frame clones and lacks some. This sample has about 52,000 clones; around 80% occur once, and the top ten carry roughly an eighth. The specimen comprised CD4+ or CD8+ T cells sorted from blood, sampled in a trial of the OX40 agonist ivuxolimab. Receptors were obtained from an adult with an advanced solid tumor such as melanoma, head and neck, liver or kidney cancer.

The chain links TRBV28 to TRBJ2-3; D is perhaps TRBD2 (5 bases). The V gene lost 7 bases and the J gene lost 4 bases, with 18 bases spanning the gap. The CDR3 consists of 15 residues. CDR1 and CDR2 (germline): MDHEN, SYDVKM. CDR3 nucleotides: TGTGCCAGCACCCCTCCGGAGGTTGTGGCAGATACGCAGTATTTT. It codes for CASTPPEVVADTQYF.

The chain is built from TRBV19 and TRBJ1-2; 8 bases agree with TRBD1. With 7 bases clipped from V and 8 bases from J, the junction kept 15 bases outside the gene matches. The CDR3 is 15 amino acids. Germline V CDR1 and CDR2: LNHDA, SQIVND (reference sequence). CDR3 sequence (DNA): TGTGCCAGTAATGACAGGGGCCTCCCCCGAGCGGGCTACACCTTC. Translating it yields CASNDRGLPRAGYTF.

This clone was recorded once. The genes are TRBV5-1 and TRBJ1-4, with D possibly matching TRBD1 (6 bases). CDR3 length: 14 amino acids. The germline V gene encodes CDR1 SGHRS and CDR2 YFSETQ. Trimming left V 4 bases short and J 4 bases short, with 11 bases between. The CDR3 DNA reads TGCGCCAGCAGCGAGGACAGACTTAATGAAAAACTGTTTTTT. Translation: CASSEDRLNEKLFF.